Listed below are T cell receptor beta chains from one sample, sequenced in a study of blood T cell repertoires in COVID-19. Clones were read by immunoSEQ multiplex PCR, and TCRdb kept only the in-frame ones, dropping some. This sample yields some 150,000 clones, of which 80% are seen a single time; roughly 13% belongs to the top ten. Sequenced: peripheral blood. The receptor source for this set is a man aged 60 to 75 with active or convalescent COVID-19. CDR3s include the opening cysteine and the closing phenylalanine or tryptophan. The D gene is left open where the match is weak. Expanded clones get a size class; other rows say once, few or many, or leave the size out.

- - TRBJ2-1 TRBV13 12 TGTGCCAGCAGCCCTCTCGCGCCAGAGCAGTTCTTC CASSPLAPEQFF
- - TRBJ1-6 TRBV24-1 15 TGTGCCACCAGTGATTTAGAGGGTAGTGGTTCACCCCTCCACTTT CATSDLEGSGSPLHF
- - TRBJ1-1 TRBV12-3/TRBV12-4 12 TGTGCCAGCAGTTTCGGGGGGACTGAAGCTTTCTTT CASSFGGTEAFF
- - TRBJ2-7 TRBV28 16 TGTGCCAGCAGTCCGCTCTGGGACATAAGCTCCTACGAGCAGTACTTC CASSPLWDISSYEQYF
- TRBD2 TRBJ2-2 TRBV19 19 TGTGCCAGTAGTAAGGGACTAGCGGGGGACCTCGCGAACACCGGGGAGCTGTTTTTT CASSKGLAGDLANTGELFF
once - TRBJ2-7 TRBV27 13 TGTGCCAGCAGTCCCTCGACTCTCTACGAGCAGTACTTC CASSPSTLYEQYF
- - TRBJ1-5 TRBV28 18 TGTGCCAGCAGTTCTGGACACGGCCGGGGAGGGCGCAATCAGCCCCAGCATTTT CASSSGHGRGGRNQPQHF
few TRBD1 TRBJ1-2 TRBV4-2 15 TGTGCCAGCAGCCAAGACCGGACAGGCCTTTATGGCTACACCTTC CASSQDRTGLYGYTF
- TRBD1 TRBJ1-2 TRBV7-2 13 TGTGCCAGCAGAGGACAGGACAACTATGGCTACACCTTC CASRGQDNYGYTF
- - TRBJ2-1 TRBV24-1 14 TGTGCCACCAGTGATTTCTTGACACCTCAGGAGCAGTTCTTC CATSDFLTPQEQFF
once - TRBJ1-1 TRBV10-3 12 TGTGCCATCAGTGAGTCTGGAGATCTAGCTTTCTTT CAISESGDLAFF
- TRBD2 TRBJ2-1 TRBV11-3 13 TGTGCCAGCAGCTCTTCGGGGGGGAATGAGCAGTTCTTC CASSSSGGNEQFF
- - TRBJ2-7 TRBV15 18 TGTGCCACCAGCAGAGCCCTAATAGGGGGAGTAGTATCCTACGAGCAGTACTTC CATSRALIGGVVSYEQYF
- - TRBJ2-5 TRBV3-1/TRBV3-2 16 TGTGCCAGCAGCCAAGATCGAGTGGCGGGGCAAGAGACCCAGTACTTC CASSQDRVAGQETQYF
- TRBD2 TRBJ2-1 TRBV5-5 14 TGTGCCTCGGCGGGGGGCGTCCCCTACAATGAGCAGTTCTTC CASAGGVPYNEQFF
- TRBD2 TRBJ2-3 TRBV7-7 14 TGTGCCAGCAGCTCAGGGACTAGCGGTGATACGCAGTATTTT CASSSGTSGDTQYF
- - TRBJ2-1 TRBV5-1 14 TGCGCCAGCAGCTTGGAGGGGTTCTACAATGAGCAGTTCTTC CASSLEGFYNEQFF
few - TRBJ1-5 TRBV28 11 TGTGCCAGCAGTCAGGATCAGCCCCAGCATTTT CASSQDQPQHF
- - TRBJ1-2 TRBV28 12 TGTGCCAGCAGTTTAGGGCGATCGGGCTACACCTTC CASSLGRSGYTF
- TRBD1 TRBJ1-2 TRBV28 14 TGTGCCAGCAGTTTAGACAGGGGGGCCTATGGCTACACCTTC CASSLDRGAYGYTF
- - TRBJ2-6 TRBV21-1 21 TGTGCCAGCAGCAAAGACATCCACACAACTATGGACAGCTCTGGGGCCAACGTCCTGACTTTC CASSKDIHTTMDSSGANVLTF
once - TRBJ1-4 TRBV11-2 11 TGTGCCAGCATGGAGAGGGAAAAACTGTTTTTT CASMEREKLFF
- TRBD1 TRBJ2-5 TRBV11-3 14 TGTGCCAGCAGCTTAGGGACAGGGGGAGAGACCCAGTACTTC CASSLGTGGETQYF
once TRBD2 TRBJ2-7 TRBV3-1/TRBV3-2 15 TGTGCCAGCAGCCAAGATTTAAGCGGGAGGGCCGGACAGTACTTC CASSQDLSGRAGQYF
once - TRBJ2-3 TRBV10-3 14 TGTGCCACCGGAAGAGAGGGTAGCACAGATACGCAGTATTTT CATGREGSTDTQYF
- - TRBJ1-1 TRBV28 15 TGTGCCAGCAGTCACCGGACAATTATGAACACTGAAGCTTTCTTT CASSHRTIMNTEAFF
- - TRBJ1-4 TRBV6-5 14 TGTGCCACTAAATTAGACAGCTTCTCCGAAAAACTGTTTTTT CATKLDSFSEKLFF
few - TRBJ2-1 TRBV28 13 TGTGCCAGCAGCGGCCGGGACTACAATGAGCAGTTCTTC CASSGRDYNEQFF
- - TRBJ2-1 TRBV27 16 TGTGCCAGCAGTTTCTCAGGCCAAAGCTCCTACAATGAGCAGTTCTTC CASSFSGQSSYNEQFF
- - TRBJ2-1 TRBV30 16 TGTGCCTGGAGCCTATCGCTAGAAGGGGTTTACAATGAGCAGTTCTTC CAWSLSLEGVYNEQFF
once - TRBJ2-7 TRBV5-6 14 TGTGCCAGCAGCTTTAGCCGGAGAACTGACGTGCAGTACTTC CASSFSRRTDVQYF
- TRBD1 TRBJ1-3 TRBV18 17 TGTGCCAGCTCACCAGGACAGGGCTTTACCTCTGGAAACACCATATATTTT CASSPGQGFTSGNTIYF
- TRBD2 TRBJ2-3 TRBV27 14 TGTGCCAGCAGCGGACTAGCGGGAGCTGATACGCAGTATTTT CASSGLAGADTQYF
few TRBD1 TRBJ2-5 TRBV11-3 14 TGTGCCAGCAGCGACAGGGGGTCGGTAGAGACCCAGTACTTC CASSDRGSVETQYF
- - TRBJ1-6 TRBV7-2 18 TGTGCCAGCAGCCGGACTTTAACAGGGAGCTCCTATAATTCACCCCTCCACTTT CASSRTLTGSSYNSPLHF
- - TRBJ1-6 TRBV2 14 TGTGCCTCCATCCCTACAGTAACGAATTCACCCCTCCACTTT CASIPTVTNSPLHF
- TRBD1 TRBJ2-1 TRBV7-3 16 TGTGCCAGCAGCTTTACAGGGGGCGCGGGGGACAATGAGCAGTTCTTC CASSFTGGAGDNEQFF
- TRBD2 TRBJ2-7 TRBV9 14 TGTGCCAGCAGCGCCGCGGGAGGGCTATACGAGCAGTACTTC CASSAAGGLYEQYF
- TRBD1 TRBJ1-4 TRBV12-3/TRBV12-4 13 TGTGCCAGCAATCAGGGGGCCTTGGAAAAACTGTTTTTT CASNQGALEKLFF
- TRBD1 TRBJ1-2 TRBV5-4 15 TGTGCCAGCAGCTTGGACAGGGGGGCGAACTATGGCTACACCTTC CASSLDRGANYGYTF
- - TRBJ2-1 TRBV4-1 17 TGCGCCAGCAGCCACCCGCCGGAGGGCCCCTCCTACAATGAGCAGTTCTTC CASSHPPEGPSYNEQFF
- TRBD1 TRBJ1-2 TRBV19 13 TGTGCCAGTAGTATACAGGACAGGGATGGCTACACCTTC CASSIQDRDGYTF
- - TRBJ1-1 TRBV28 13 TGTGCCAGCGGCCTGCCCCGGAACACTGAAGCTTTCTTT CASGLPRNTEAFF
- TRBD2 TRBJ2-7 TRBV4-3 20 TGCGCCAGCAGCCAACAAGACAGAGTCGGGACTAGCGGCTTACCCTACGAGCAGTACTTC CASSQQDRVGTSGLPYEQYF
once - TRBJ2-1 TRBV7-6 14 TGTGCCAGCAGCTCCACGGACAGCCACATTGAGCAGTTCTTC CASSSTDSHIEQFF
- TRBD1 TRBJ2-4 TRBV7-9 18 TGTGCCAGCAGCTTAGAAAGTGAGGGTCCAAGACAGGGCGGCATTCAGTACTTC CASSLESEGPRQGGIQYF
- - TRBJ1-2 TRBV24-1 13 TGTGCCACCGCCATGGGAGACTCCTATGGCTACACCTTC CATAMGDSYGYTF
- - TRBJ2-3 TRBV7-8 15 TGTGCCAGCAGCTTAGAAGCCTTTAGCACAGATACGCAGTATTTT CASSLEAFSTDTQYF
- - TRBJ1-1 TRBV19 12 TGTGCCAGTTCAGGGGAGAACACTGAAGCTTTCTTT CASSGENTEAFF
- TRBD1 TRBJ2-7 TRBV19 13 TGTGCCAGTAGTGACAGGGGGTTCTACGAGCAGTACTTC CASSDRGFYEQYF
- - TRBJ2-2 TRBV4-1 15 TGCGCCAGCAGCCAAGTTCAGGGGATGCTCGGGGAGCTGTTTTTT CASSQVQGMLGELFF
- - TRBJ2-3 TRBV4-3 15 TGCGCCAGCAGCCAAAGACTAGCAGGGGCAGATACGCAGTATTTT CASSQRLAGADTQYF
- - TRBJ1-6 TRBV2 15 TGTGCCAGCAGTTTCGCGGAGCTGGATAATTCACCCCTCCACTTT CASSFAELDNSPLHF
- TRBD1 TRBJ2-2 TRBV2 16 TGTGCCAGCTGTAAGGGGTCAGGGGGTGATCTCGAGGAGCTGTTTTTT CASCKGSGGDLEELFF